A selection of T cell receptor beta chains follows, all from one sample in a study of cytomegalovirus exposure and HLA in healthy donors. Clones were read by immunoSEQ multiplex PCR, and TCRdb kept only the in-frame ones, dropping some. Of over 100,000 clones listed, 70% to 90% are singletons. Sequencing was performed on PBMCs. These receptors came from a man aged 35-49 years in good health and CMV-seronegative. The CDR3 runs from the conserved cysteine through the conserved F or W. Each record gives: D gene, clone size, J gene, V gene, CDR3 DNA, CDR3 protein. D genes are given only for firm matches. Size tells how often a clone was seen (once, few, many) or the class of an expanded clone, and some rows leave it out.

NA NA TRBJ1-1 TRBV7-6 TGTGCCAGCAGCCCCCGGCAGGGAACACGCACTGAAGCTTTCTTT CASSPRQGTRTEAFF
NA NA TRBJ1-5 TRBV30 TGTGCCTGGAGCCGAGTCCCCCCCATCATGGCCCAGCATTTT CAWSRVPPIMAQHF
NA few TRBJ2-2 TRBV9 TGTGCCAGCAGCGAGGGGCAGAACACCGGGGAGCTGTTTTTT CASSEGQNTGELFF
TRBD1 NA TRBJ1-1 TRBV11-1 TGTGCCAGCAGCTTATGGACAGGGGGTCTCACTGAAGCTTTCTTT CASSLWTGGLTEAFF
TRBD1 NA TRBJ1-2 TRBV11-2 TGTGCCAGCAGCTGGGACAGGGATCATAACTATGGCTACACCTTC CASSWDRDHNYGYTF
NA few TRBJ2-7 TRBV7-2 TGTGCCAGCAGCTTAGAGGGACACTATTCCTACGAGCAGTACTTC CASSLEGHYSYEQYF
NA NA TRBJ1-5 TRBV11-2 TGTGCCAGCAGCTCCGGGGGACTTAGTCAGCCCCAGCATTTT CASSSGGLSQPQHF
NA NA TRBJ2-7 TRBV6-1 TGTGCCAGCAGCGGGAGCTTCTCCTACGAGCAGTACTTC CASSGSFSYEQYF
NA NA TRBJ1-1 TRBV7-8 TGTGCCAGCAGGCGACAGAGGATGAACACTGAAGCTTTCTTT CASRRQRMNTEAFF
TRBD1 NA TRBJ2-7 TRBV4-2 TGTGCCAGCAGCCAAGATAAGGAAGGGGGCGTTCGGGGTGAGCAGTACTTC CASSQDKEGGVRGEQYF
TRBD1 NA TRBJ2-1 TRBV13 TGTGCCAGCAGCTTAAGACAGGGAATTATCAATGAGCAGTTCTTC CASSLRQGIINEQFF
NA NA TRBJ1-2 TRBV7-8 TGTGCCAGCAGCCCAAACTCGGTCAGGACCGGGAAGGGTCTCTACACCTTC CASSPNSVRTGKGLYTF
TRBD1 NA TRBJ2-3 TRBV5-1 TGCGCCAGCAGCCTAGGACAGGTTCGCACAGATACGCAGTATTTT CASSLGQVRTDTQYF
TRBD2 NA TRBJ2-7 TRBV28 TGTGCCAGCAGTTTATGGGGACTACCTAGAGGCTACGAGCAGTACTTC CASSLWGLPRGYEQYF
TRBD1 NA TRBJ2-7 TRBV11-2 TGTGCCAGCAGACCCCCGAGACAGGGGGTCTACGAGCAGTACTTC CASRPPRQGVYEQYF
NA NA TRBJ2-7 TRBV9 TGTGCCAGCAGCCTTAGCGGAGGCTCCTACGAGCAGTACTTC CASSLSGGSYEQYF
NA few TRBJ2-7 TRBV7-9 TGTGCCAGCAGCTTACGTAGCGAGCAGTACTTC CASSLRSEQYF
TRBD1 NA TRBJ1-2 TRBV30 TGTGCCTGGAGTACGGGGTTGACAGGGGGCGGGTATGGCTACACCTTC CAWSTGLTGGGYGYTF
TRBD1 NA TRBJ2-7 TRBV25-1 TGTGCCAGCACCCCAGGGGGACAGGGGTGGGACGAGCAGTACTTC CASTPGGQGWDEQYF
NA once TRBJ2-1 TRBV29-1 TGCAGCGTTGTCCGAATTGAGAGTAATGAGCAGTTCTTC CSVVRIESNEQFF
NA NA TRBJ2-7 TRBV7-9 TGTTCCAGCAGCTTTGGGTCGGCCACAGCCGAGCAGTACTTC CSSSFGSATAEQYF
NA NA TRBJ1-1 TRBV10-2 TGCGCCACCTCTACCCACCCCAACACTGAAGCTTTCTTT CATSTHPNTEAFF
NA NA TRBJ1-1 TRBV30 TGTGCCTGGAGTTTCACAGGGAACACTGAAGCTTTCTTT CAWSFTGNTEAFF
NA once TRBJ2-7 TRBV10-3 TGTGCCATCAGTGAGGAACAGCCGATCTACGAGCAGTACTTT CAISEEQPIYEQYF
TRBD2 NA TRBJ2-1 TRBV5-6 TGTGCCAGCAGCTTGGGACTAGCGGCCTACAATGAGCAGTTCTTC CASSLGLAAYNEQFF
TRBD2 NA TRBJ2-2 TRBV5-1 TGCGCCAGCAGCTTGGATAGTAGCGGGGGGGTGAACACCGGGGAGCTGTTTTTT CASSLDSSGGVNTGELFF
TRBD2 NA TRBJ2-1 TRBV28 TGTGCCAGCAGTTTATGGCCGACTAGCGGGAGCAATGAGCAGTTCTTC CASSLWPTSGSNEQFF
NA NA TRBJ2-2 TRBV11-2 TGTGCCAGCAGCTTACAGGGGATGAACACCGGGGAGCTGTTTTTT CASSLQGMNTGELFF
TRBD1 few TRBJ2-2 TRBV28 TGTGCCAGCAGGGCTCAGGGACAGCTCACCGGGGAGCTGTTTTTT CASRAQGQLTGELFF
NA NA TRBJ2-1 TRBV29-1 TGCAGCGTTGATGTTAGCTACAATGAGCAGTTCTTC CSVDVSYNEQFF
TRBD1 NA TRBJ2-7 TRBV6-6 TGTGCCAGCAGTCCCAAACAGGGGGCGGGGGAGCAGTACTTC CASSPKQGAGEQYF
NA NA TRBJ2-5 TRBV15 TGTGCCACCAGCCGAGCCGGGGAGACCCAGTACTTC CATSRAGETQYF
NA NA TRBJ2-3 TRBV5-1 TGCGCCAGCAGCTTGGGGCGGATTGATACGCAGTATTTT CASSLGRIDTQYF
NA NA TRBJ1-4 TRBV2 TGTGCCAGCAGTGAAGCGATTGACACGTTAAATGAAAAACTGTTTTTT CASSEAIDTLNEKLFF
NA NA TRBJ1-1 TRBV5-1 TGCGCCAGCAGCTCGACGGACAGCCCCCTGAACACTGAAGCTTTCTTT CASSSTDSPLNTEAFF
NA NA TRBJ1-2 TRBV28 TGTGCCAGTTCTTCGGTTTTGTATGGCTACACCTTC CASSSVLYGYTF
TRBD2 NA TRBJ2-3 TRBV19 TGTGCCAGTAGTATCCGCGGGGGGGGCACAGATACGCAGTATTTT CASSIRGGGTDTQYF
NA NA TRBJ1-1 TRBV18 TGTGCCACGCTGGCAGGGGAGAACACTGAAGCTTTCTTT CATLAGENTEAFF
TRBD1 NA TRBJ2-4 TRBV7-8 TGTGCCAGCAGCCTGGGGACAGATTTAAACATTCAGTACTTC CASSLGTDLNIQYF
TRBD1 NA TRBJ2-7 TRBV7-2 TGTGCCAGCAGCACCCGACAGGGCAACTACGAGCAGTACTTC CASSTRQGNYEQYF
NA NA TRBJ2-6 TRBV27 TGTGCCAGCAGCAGCCCCGAGACTAGCTCTGGGGCCAACGTCCTGACTTTC CASSSPETSSGANVLTF
TRBD1 NA TRBJ2-7 TRBV7-3 TGTGCCAGCAGCTTAGACGGGACAGGGACCTACGAGCAGTACTTC CASSLDGTGTYEQYF
TRBD1 NA TRBJ1-2 TRBV4-3 TGCGCCAGCAGCCAGGTTGGACAGGGCGAGTATGGCTACACCTTC CASSQVGQGEYGYTF